The 12 T cell receptor beta chains presented below share a single source sample, sequenced in a study of cytomegalovirus exposure and HLA in healthy donors. TCRdb's copy holds only in-frame clones and misses some; the assay was immunoSEQ multiplex PCR. The profile shows some 350,000 clones, 75% to 90% of them singletons. The specimen sequenced was PBMCs. The receptor set was obtained from a young woman in good health and CMV-seropositive.

This clone showed up just a few times. V is TRBV7-8 and J is TRBJ1-1, with TRBD1 matching 7 bases. The CDR3 is 16 amino acids. With 2 bases clipped from V and 5 bases from J, the junction kept 11 bases outside the gene matches. The germline V gene encodes CDR1 SGHVS and CDR2 FQNEAQ. As DNA, the CDR3 is TGTGCCAGCAGCTTATATGAGGGTATGACAGGGACTGAAGCTTTCTTT. It encodes CASSLYEGMTGTEAFF.

The sample holds one count of this clone. The chain recombines TRBV27 with TRBJ1-1; the D gene is possibly TRBD1 (6 bases). Germline loops: CDR1 MNHEY, CDR2 SMNVEV (reference sequence). The CDR3 is 14 residues long. V was pared by 6 bases and J by 2 bases, with 13 bases between. CDR3: CASRKQGLNTEAFF. As DNA, the CDR3 is TGTGCCAGCAGAAAACAGGGCCTTAACACTGAAGCTTTCTTT.

This clone has more than one count but fewer than ten. V gene TRBV5-1 combines with J gene TRBJ2-7, with 12 nucleotides matching TRBD1. V lost 7 bases to trimming and J lost 5 bases; unmatched junction nucleotides: 1. Germline loops: CDR1 SGHRS, CDR2 YFSETQ. The CDR3 has 12 residues. DNA for the CDR3: TGCGCCAGCGGGACAGGGGGCCACGAGCAGTACTTC. Translated, it gives CASGTGGHEQYF. Full variable domain (outside the CDR3, taken from reference TRBV5-1 and TRBJ2-7): KAGVTQTPRYLIKTRGQQVTLSCSPISGHRSVSWYQQTPGQGLQFLFEYFSETQRNKGNFPGRFSGRQFSNSRSEMNVSTLELGDSALYLCASGTGGHEQYFGPGTRLTVT.

The chain employs TRBV27 and TRBJ2-1; TRBD2 matches 9 bases. Germline CDR1 reads MNHEY; CDR2 reads SMNVEV (reference sequence). V was pared by 5 bases and J by 9 bases, with 14 bases of the junction left unmatched. The CDR3 sequence is 16 residues long. Here the CDR3 reads CASSALGAGGISEQFF. The DNA for the CDR3 is TGTGCCAGCAGTGCCCTCGGCGCGGGGGGGATTAGTGAGCAGTTCTTC.

This clone showed up just once. CDR3 in DNA: TGTGCCATCAGTGGGTTGACTAGCGGGACTACTTACGAGCAGTACTTC. As protein: CAISGLTSGTTYEQYF. V is TRBV10-3 and J is TRBJ2-7; 11 nucleotides align to TRBD2. V lost 4 bases and J lost 4; bases outside the gene matches: 9. This CDR3 has 16 residues. The germline V gene has CDR1 ENHRY and CDR2 SYGVKD.

This chain uses TRBV30 with TRBJ1-3; the match to TRBD1 covers 7 bases. Germline V gives CDR1 GTSNPN, CDR2 SVGIG (reference sequence). This CDR3 contains 14 residues. Trimming cost V 4 bases and J 0 bases; bases outside gene matches: 3. Here the CDR3 reads CAWTGGNSGNTIYF. The DNA for the CDR3 is TGTGCCTGGACAGGGGGTAACTCTGGAAACACCATATATTTT. Using reference TRBV30 and TRBJ1-3 for the parts outside the CDR3, the full variable domain is SQTIHQWPATLVQPVGSPLSLECTVEGTSNPNLYWYRQAAGRGLQLLFYSVGIGQISSEVPQNLSASRPQDRQFILSSKKLLLSDSGFYLCAWTGGNSGNTIYFGEGSWLTVV.

The gene calls are TRBV28 and TRBJ2-7; D not resolved. Per germline, CDR1 MDHEN and CDR2 SYDVKM. Trimming removed 6 bases from V and 3 bases from J, with 9 bases in between. The CDR3 is made up of 12 amino acids. The CDR3 reads CASSLSHYEQYF. CDR3 nucleotides: TGTGCCAGCAGCCTTAGCCACTACGAGCAGTACTTC.

This clone was detected only once. The chain carries TRBV13 and TRBJ2-1; TRBD2 agrees at 9 bases. Germline V lookup: CDR1 PRHDT, CDR2 FYEKMQ (reference sequence). The V segment lost 5 bases and the J segment 2 bases; nucleotides outside the gene matches: 13. The CDR3 is 18 residues long. This chain's CDR3 is CASSPPEMWTSAYNEQFF. In nucleotides, the CDR3 is TGTGCCAGCAGCCCCCCCGAGATGTGGACTAGCGCCTACAATGAGCAGTTCTTC.

The rearrangement links TRBV27 to TRBJ2-6; the D is unclear. The V end was cut by 4 bases, the J end by 8 bases, with 3 bases between. There are 11 residues in the CDR3. CDR1 is MNHEY and CDR2 is SMNVEV in the germline V gene (reference sequence). The DNA of the CDR3 is TGTGCCAGCAGTTCTTCCAACGTCCTGACTTTC. Translation: CASSSSNVLTF.

The chain is built from TRBV10-1 and TRBJ2-3; 9 nucleotides align to TRBD2. Trimming at V came to 7 bases and at J to 0 bases, leaving 8 bases not matched to a gene. The CDR3 loop spans 16 amino acids. Germline V lookup: CDR1 WNHNN, CDR2 SYGVQD (reference sequence). The CDR3 loop is CASTPASGASTDTQYF. The CDR3 DNA reads TGCGCCAGCACCCCGGCTAGCGGGGCTAGCACAGATACGCAGTATTTT.

Only a few counts were recorded for this clone. V and J are TRBV25-1 and TRBJ1-5; D remains unclear. This CDR3 region has 11 residues. CDR1 MGHDK and CDR2 SYGVNS come from the germline V gene. The ends were cut back, 4 bases at V and 5 bases at J, with 3 bases in the middle. CDR3 residues: CASSADQPQHF. CDR3 nucleotides: TGTGCCAGCAGTGCCGATCAGCCCCAGCATTTT. Using reference TRBV25-1 and TRBJ1-5 for the parts outside the CDR3, the full variable domain is EADIYQTPRYLVIGTGKKITLECSQTMGHDKMYWYQQDPGMELHLIHYSYGVNSTEKGDLSSESTVSRIRTEHFPLTLESARPSHTSQYLCASSADQPQHFGDGTRLSIL.

This clone is a singleton in its sample. The chain employs TRBV6-1 and TRBJ1-3, with D uncertain. Trimming left V 2 bases short and J 0 bases short, with 5 bases between. There are 14 residues in the CDR3. Per the germline V gene, CDR1 is MNHNS and CDR2 is SASEGT. The CDR3 region is CASSELNSGNTIYF. The CDR3 region has the DNA TGTGCCAGCAGTGAACTGAACTCTGGAAACACCATATATTTT.